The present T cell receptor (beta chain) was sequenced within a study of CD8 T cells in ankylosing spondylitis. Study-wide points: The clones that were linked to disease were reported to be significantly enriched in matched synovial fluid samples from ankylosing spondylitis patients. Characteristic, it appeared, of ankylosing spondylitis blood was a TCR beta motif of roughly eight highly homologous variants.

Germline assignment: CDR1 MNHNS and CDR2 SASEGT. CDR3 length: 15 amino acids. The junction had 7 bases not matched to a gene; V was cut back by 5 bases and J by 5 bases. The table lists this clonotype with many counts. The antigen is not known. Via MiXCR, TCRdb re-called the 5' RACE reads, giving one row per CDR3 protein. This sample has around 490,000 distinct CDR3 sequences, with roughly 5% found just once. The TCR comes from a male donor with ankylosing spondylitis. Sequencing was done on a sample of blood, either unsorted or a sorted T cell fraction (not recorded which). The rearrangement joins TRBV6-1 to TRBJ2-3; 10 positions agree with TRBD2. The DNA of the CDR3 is TGTGCCAGCAGTCCCGAGGGACTAGCGTTAGATACGCAGTATTTT. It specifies CASSPEGLALDTQYF.